Following are 2 T cell receptor beta chains from one sample sequenced in a study of metastatic and nonmetastatic thyroid tumors. No patient received treatment before thyroid surgery. TCRdb re-clonotyped the PCR reads through MiXCR. The data hold approximately 32,000 clones, with roughly 15% observed a single time. The sample taken for sequencing was blood. The receptors come from a male donor with papillary thyroid cancer or a benign thyroid nodule (not recorded which). Some clones in this sample may be carry-over from other donors' samples.

The gene calls are TRBV20-1 and TRBJ1-1, with a possible D match to TRBD1 (6 bases). Germline-derived CDR1 and CDR2 are DFQATT and SNEGSKA (reference sequence). Trimming took 0 bases from V and 4 from J, leaving 15 bases between them. CDR3 length: 15 residues. CDR3 bases: TGCAGTGCTAGAGATCCCACAGGGTTTGCCACTGAAGCTTTCTTT. Translated: CSARDPTGFATEAFF.

Remarks on this clone: One junction end disagrees with the germline gene, perhaps due to a read error. The V call is TRBV14, the J call TRBJ2-1; D is perhaps TRBD2 (5 bases). The CDR3 is 12 amino acids. Germline CDR1 is SGHDN and CDR2 is FVKESK. This CDR3 is CASRQGGGEQFF. The CDR3 DNA follows: TGTGCCAGCAGGCAAGGAGGAGGTGAGCAGTTCTTC.